The clone carrying this T cell receptor (beta chain) was picked up a small number of times. Antigen unknown. Reverse transcribing all isolated RNA meant expressed TCRB transcripts were sequenced. Here immunoSEQ multiplex PCR was the method, and the copy in TCRdb shows in-frame clones only, minus some. The repertoire holds hundreds of thousands of clones, with about an eighth as singletons. Germline V gene sequence: CDR1 SGHAT, CDR2 FQNNGV. CDR3 length: 15 amino acids. The ends were cut back, 8 bases at V and 1 base at J, with 18 bases in the middle. The sample originates from a study of beta chain features in type 1 diabetes. Study results and caveats: Among patients, naive, central memory and Treg TCRB repertoires appeared more similar than among healthy donors. Among type 1 diabetes patients, VDJ junctions had fewer insertions and more deletions. Shortening that was moderate but significant affected the TCRB CDR3s of Type 1 diabetes patients in all four CD4+ subsets. Cells that show high TCR expression could be over-represented by cDNA sequencing.

Sample: naive CD4+ T cells from blood. The rearrangement uses TRBV11-2 and TRBJ2-7; either TRBD1 or TRBD2 may fit D (5 bases each). The sequence derives from a man aged 18 to 29 with type 1 diabetes. The CDR3 DNA is TGTGCCAGCTCCAAGGGGACGAGCCAATCCTACGAGCAGTACTTC. Its translation: CASSKGTSQSYEQYF.